This T cell receptor (beta chain) was recorded in a study of shared clonotypes between healthy human individuals. Whole-study results and caveats: Memory subsets had estimated richness that was generally smaller than that of naive subsets. Unshared clonotypes carried lower generation probabilities than those common to all four donors.

CDR1 is SNHLY and CDR2 is FYNNEI in the germline V gene. The CDR3 is made up of 15 amino acids. V shed 5 bases, J shed 6 bases, and the junction held 7 bases outside the gene matches. Over several immunoSEQ plates, each subset's genomic DNA was distributed in even portions. In the sorted-subset replicate PCRs, 200 ng DNA, roughly 30,000 T cell genomes, was used. The data were produced by immunoSEQ multiplex PCR, yet TCRdb's version contains in-frame clones alone and is incomplete. The table has about 95,000 clones, roughly two thirds seen once. On this clone: Its matching antigen is unknown.

Sequenced input: memory CD8+ T cells sorted from blood. The subset denotes: CD45RO+ cells pooled with CCR7-negative TemRA cells. The origin of this receptor is a man aged 25-45 years in good health. The V call is TRBV2, the J call TRBJ1-5, with 10 bases aligning to TRBD1. CDR3 amino acids: CASSSGQGSSQPQHF. CDR3 in DNA: TGTGCCAGCAGTTCGGGACAGGGGTCTTCTCAGCCCCAGCATTTT.